One and the same sample provided the 10 T cell receptor beta chains below, sequenced in a study of cytotoxic CD8 clonotypes in ibrutinib-treated CLL. TCRdb's copy holds only in-frame clones and misses some; the assay was immunoSEQ multiplex PCR. Counted here are hundreds of thousands of clones, 79% occurring once; the ten biggest clones make up roughly an eighth. Here the sequenced sample was PBMCs, taken after 12 months of ibrutinib treatment. The receptors originated from a human donor with chronic lymphocytic leukemia.

Regarding this clone: The same CDR3 also results from other DNA sequences found in this sample. The rearrangement joins TRBV5-1 to TRBJ2-1, with 12 bases identical to TRBD2. Germline lookup yields CDR1 SGHRS and CDR2 YFSETQ. The trim removed 0 bases at V and 4 bases at J, leaving 2 bases unmatched. The CDR3 contains 16 residues. Written as DNA, the CDR3 is TGCGCCAGCAGCTTGGCCGGGACTAGCGGGTACAATGAGCAGTTCTTC. This codes for CASSLAGTSGYNEQFF.

This chain connects TRBV5-1 to TRBJ2-5; weak D call: TRBD1 (6 bases). This CDR3 has 16 amino acids. Germline V gene lookup returns CDR1 SGHRS and CDR2 YFSETQ. Trimming took off 6 bases at V and 0 bases at J, with 18 bases between the two ends. This CDR3 reads CASTLTGPPYQETQYF. Written as DNA, the CDR3 is TGCGCCAGCACCCTAACAGGGCCCCCGTACCAAGAGACCCAGTACTTC.

The J gene is TRBJ2-2, the V gene TRBV11-3; a possible D gene is TRBD2 (6 bases). Germline V gives CDR1 SGHNT, CDR2 YENEEA. V was trimmed by 1 base and J by 6 bases, leaving 12 bases between them. CDR3 size: 15 residues. The CDR3 DNA is TGTGCCAGCAGCTTAGCTGACGGGAGTTCCGGGGAGCTGTTTTTT. Protein: CASSLADGSSGELFF.

On this clone: The identical CDR3 is also encoded by other nucleotide sequences in the sample. The chain links TRBV5-1 to TRBJ1-1; D is possibly TRBD1 (5 bases). V lost 2 bases, J lost 1 base, and 6 bases lay in between. Germline V lookup: CDR1 SGHRS, CDR2 YFSETQ. The CDR3 sequence is 13 residues long. DNA for the CDR3: TGCGCCAGCAGCTTTGGGGCGAACACTGAAGCTTTCTTT. Protein sequence: CASSFGANTEAFF.

The chain carries TRBV27 and TRBJ2-3, with TRBD2 matching 11 bases. CDR3 size: 16 residues. The V gene end was trimmed by 6 bases and the J gene end by 1 base; junction bases not matched to a gene: 6. Germline V gives CDR1 MNHEY, CDR2 SMNVEV (reference sequence). The CDR3 spells CASRRLAGFGTDTQYF. The DNA of the CDR3 is TGTGCCAGCAGGCGACTAGCGGGGTTCGGCACAGATACGCAGTATTTT.

V and J are TRBV7-2 and TRBJ1-3; D is uncertain. Germline V gives CDR1 SGHTA, CDR2 FQGNSA. V was cut by 5 bases and J by 8 bases, with 19 bases left in between. The length of the CDR3 is 15 residues. DNA for the CDR3: TGTGCCAGCAGCACCCCGGGGTCCGGCGGGCACACCATATATTTT. The encoded protein is CASSTPGSGGHTIYF.

The rearrangement uses TRBV6-6 and TRBJ2-7; D unclear. V lost 2 bases and J 2 bases, leaving 10 bases between the germline ends. Per the germline V gene, CDR1 is MNHNY and CDR2 is SVGAGI (reference sequence). The CDR3 loop spans 14 amino acids. The CDR3 spells CASSYPHDPYEQYF. Here the CDR3 DNA reads TGTGCCAGCAGTTACCCGCACGACCCCTACGAGCAGTACTTC.

The V and J genes are TRBV19 and TRBJ1-2; weak D call: TRBD1 (6 bases). Trimming left V 10 bases short and J 1 base short, with 10 bases between. CDR3 length: 12 amino acids. CDR1 is LNHDA and CDR2 is SQIVND in the germline V gene (reference sequence). Written as DNA, the CDR3 is TGTGCCATTCCGGACAGTAACTATGGCTACACCTTC. This codes for CAIPDSNYGYTF.

This chain links TRBV28 with TRBJ1-4; unclear D gene. CDR1 MDHEN and CDR2 SYDVKM come from the germline V gene. The CDR3 spans 12 residues. V was cut by 6 bases and J by 10 bases, with 12 bases left in between. CDR3 protein: CASSPGSGKLFF. The CDR3 DNA is TGTGCCAGCAGCCCCGGGTCGGGAAAACTGTTTTTT. Combining the CDR3 with reference TRBV28 and TRBJ1-4 gives the whole variable domain DVKVTQSSRYLVKRTGEKVFLECVQDMDHENMFWYRQDPGLGLRLIYFSYDVKMKEKGDIPEGYSVSREKKERFSLILESASTNQTSMYLCASSPGSGKLFFGSGTQLSVL.

This chain joins TRBV7-2 and TRBJ2-7; the match to TRBD2 covers 9 bases. Germline V CDR1 and CDR2: SGHTA, FQGNSA. The CDR3 has 19 residues. V gave up 4 bases and J gave up 4 bases; unmatched junction bases: 20. The CDR3 is CASSSPQRGGSGGRYEQYF. The CDR3 coding sequence is TGTGCCAGCAGCTCCCCTCAAAGGGGGGGTAGCGGGGGAAGATACGAGCAGTACTTC.